The present entry profiles one TCR beta chain with its context. Antigen unknown. The sample originates from a study of T cell responses to AZD1222 COVID-19 vaccine. Measured with immunoSEQ multiplex PCR; TCRdb has only the in-frame clones, and not every one. The sample yields 150,000 or so clones, about 91% seen once. Study-wide results and caveats: Variant regions that are unmutated are reportedly the target of nearly half of spike-specific TCRs.

The V end lost 5 bases, the J end lost 7 bases, and 15 bases lay between the germline ends. Germline V CDR1 and CDR2: SEHNR, FQNEAQ (reference sequence). The length of the CDR3 is 13 residues. Source: peripheral blood, taken 28 days after the second AZD1222 dose. This chain links TRBV7-9 with TRBJ2-7; D not resolved. The origin of this receptor is an adult who received the AZD1222 COVID-19 vaccine. In DNA form, the CDR3 reads TGTGCCAGCAGCGATACAGCCTTCAGGGAGCAGTACTTC. Translation: CASSDTAFREQYF.